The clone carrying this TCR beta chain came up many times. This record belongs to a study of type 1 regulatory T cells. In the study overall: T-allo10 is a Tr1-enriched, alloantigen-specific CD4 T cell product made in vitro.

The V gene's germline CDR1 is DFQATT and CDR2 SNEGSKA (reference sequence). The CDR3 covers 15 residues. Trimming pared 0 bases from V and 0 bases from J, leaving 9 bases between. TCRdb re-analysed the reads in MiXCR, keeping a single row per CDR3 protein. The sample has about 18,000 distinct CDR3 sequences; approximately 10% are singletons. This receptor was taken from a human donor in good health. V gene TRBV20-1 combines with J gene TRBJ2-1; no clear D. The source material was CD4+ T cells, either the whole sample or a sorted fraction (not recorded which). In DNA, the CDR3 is TGCAGTGCTAGAGAGGCGGCCCTCTCCTACAATGAGCAGTTCTTC. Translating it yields CSAREAALSYNEQFF.